This TCR beta chain emerged from a study of blood T cell repertoires in COVID-19. Study background: COVID-19 samples, acute and convalescent, were from the United States, Italy and Spain. The analysed material was cDNA or gDNA that came from T cells, B-cell-depleted T cells, or PBMCs.

V lost 4 bases, J lost 4 bases, and 3 bases stayed unmatched. This CDR3 has 14 residues. In germline, CDR1 is SGDLS, CDR2 YYNGEE. Those enrolled in Seattle joined during active infection and were followed longitudinally afterward. Original processing notes: The authors estimated nucleated cell counts from reference gene primer amplification. The repertoire was sequenced with immunoSEQ multiplex PCR; TCRdb's copy has only in-frame clones and lacks some. V and J calls and clone size are copied from that table; D and trimming were computed from the DNA. The profile shows a few hundred thousand clones, approximately 89% of them singletons.

Sequences were obtained from peripheral blood. This TCR was recovered from an older woman with COVID-19, enrolled during active disease. This chain uses TRBV9 with TRBJ1-2, with 11 nucleotides matching TRBD1. The CDR3 bases are TGTGCCAGCAGCTGGACAGGGGGCGGCTATGGCTACACCTTC. It is translated as CASSWTGGGYGYTF. Variable domain in full (rest from reference TRBV9 and TRBJ1-2): DSGVTQTPKHLITATGQRVTLRCSPRSGDLSVYWYQQSLDQGLQFLIQYYNGEERAKGNILERFSAQQFPDLHSELNLSSLELGDSALYFCASSWTGGGYGYTFGSGTRLTVV.